What follows describes a single T cell receptor (beta chain). Germline CDR1 and CDR2: LNHDA and SQIVND (reference sequence). The CDR3 contains 15 residues. Trimming took 4 bases from V and 5 from J; bases not matched to a gene: 6. This sample stems from a study of blood T cell repertoires in COVID-19. Profiling relied on immunoSEQ multiplex PCR, and the TCRdb table lists in-frame clones only, not all of them. This table holds 150,000 to 200,000 clones, over 70% found once. This sequence was found in a man aged 50 to 60 who had recovered from COVID-19. Sequences were obtained from PBMCs or T cells enriched from blood (not recorded which). V is TRBV19 and J is TRBJ1-5; 9 bases match TRBD1. The CDR3 region is CASSRLGQGDQPQHF. The CDR3 nucleotides are TGTGCCAGTAGTAGATTGGGACAGGGTGATCAGCCCCAGCATTTT.